This passage covers 8 T cell receptor beta chains from one sample sequenced in a study of blood T cell repertoires in COVID-19. Clones were read by immunoSEQ multiplex PCR, and TCRdb kept only the in-frame ones, dropping some. Among fewer than 250,000 clones listed, roughly 94% were seen once. The sequencing input was peripheral blood. These receptors originate from a man between 25 and 39 years old with acute or convalescent COVID-19.

The genes are TRBV27 and TRBJ2-7; 7 nucleotides align to TRBD2. This CDR3 contains 14 residues. With 6 bases clipped from V and 3 bases from J, the junction kept 8 bases outside the gene matches. The germline CDR1 and CDR2 sequences are MNHEY and SMNVEV (reference sequence). The CDR3 bases are TGTGCCAGCAGGGGCCTAGCGGAGAACTACGAGCAGTACTTC. This translates into CASRGLAENYEQYF.

The chain carries TRBV28 and TRBJ2-5, with 11 nucleotides matching TRBD2. V lost 6 bases, J lost 4 bases, and 7 bases stayed unmatched. Germline V gene data show CDR1 as MDHEN and CDR2 as SYDVKM. CDR3 length: 15 amino acids. CDR3 sequence (DNA): TGTGCCAGCAGCCGAACTAGCGGGAGCAGAGAGACCCAGTACTTC. This codes for CASSRTSGSRETQYF.

This clone was found many times. The chain employs TRBV2 and TRBJ2-1; tentative D call: TRBD2 (6 bases). The CDR3 is 15 residues long. Trimming shortened V by 5 bases and J by 8 bases, and 19 bases separated the two germline ends. The germline CDR1 and CDR2 sequences are SNHLY and FYNNEI. The CDR3 loop is CASSYGTPASDEQFF. As DNA, the CDR3 is TGTGCCAGCAGTTACGGGACTCCCGCTTCCGATGAGCAGTTCTTC.

The chain has TRBV28 and TRBJ2-2, with TRBD2 identical over 10 bases. The CDR3 consists of 15 residues. Germline CDR1 and CDR2: MDHEN and SYDVKM. The trim removed 4 bases at V and 4 bases at J, leaving 3 bases unmatched. CDR3 nucleotide sequence: TGTGCCAGCAGTTCACTAGCGGGACCCACCGGGGAGCTGTTTTTT. Translating it yields CASSSLAGPTGELFF.

The genes are TRBV7-9 and TRBJ1-4; 8 nucleotides agree with TRBD1. With 9 bases clipped from V and 3 bases from J, the junction kept 6 bases outside the gene matches. CDR1 and CDR2 (germline): SEHNR, FQNEAQ (reference sequence). The CDR3 extends over 14 amino acids. The CDR3: CASPQGASNEKLFF. The CDR3 DNA follows: TGTGCCAGTCCGCAGGGGGCTTCTAATGAAAAACTGTTTTTT.

The chain employs TRBV6-6 and TRBJ1-5, with D hard to call. CDR3 length equals 13 residues. The V gene lost 1 base and the J gene lost 4 bases, with 5 bases spanning the gap. The V gene's germline CDR1 is MNHNY and CDR2 SVGAGI (reference sequence). The CDR3 coding sequence is TGTGCCAGCAGTTACTACTTGAATCAGCCCCAGCATTTT. Protein sequence: CASSYYLNQPQHF.

This clone was counted once. The chain is built from TRBV28 and TRBJ2-7; D possibly corresponds to TRBD2 (6 bases). Germline V lookup: CDR1 MDHEN, CDR2 SYDVKM. Trimming stripped 5 bases from V and 3 bases from J, with 14 bases between. The CDR3 extends over 14 amino acids. The DNA for the CDR3 is TGTGCCAGCAGTCGGAGGGCAGGGAGCTACGAGCAGTACTTC. This gives the protein CASSRRAGSYEQYF. Full variable domain (missing parts from reference TRBV28 and TRBJ2-7): DVKVTQSSRYLVKRTGEKVFLECVQDMDHENMFWYRQDPGLGLRLIYFSYDVKMKEKGDIPEGYSVSREKKERFSLILESASTNQTSMYLCASSRRAGSYEQYFGPGTRLTVT.

The chain has TRBV20-1 and TRBJ2-3; D unresolved. Trimming left V 7 bases short and J 5 bases short, with 7 bases between. The CDR3 sequence is 10 residues long. Germline CDR1 and CDR2: DFQATT and SNEGSKA (reference sequence). CDR3 sequence reads: CSVARDTQYF. The CDR3 coding sequence is TGCAGTGTGGCCAGAGATACGCAGTATTTT.